One sample yielded the 21 T cell receptor beta chains listed below, sequenced in a study of blood T cell repertoires in COVID-19. The method was immunoSEQ multiplex PCR; TCRdb's version includes in-frame clones alone and lacks a portion of them. The sample lists roughly 410,000 clones, approximately 89% occurring once. Sequencing input: peripheral blood. Receptors originate from a woman aged 60-75 years with COVID-19, enrolled during active disease.

The chain recombines TRBV4-1 with TRBJ1-5; D gene ambiguous. The CDR3 extends over 15 amino acids. The V gene's germline CDR1 is MGHRA and CDR2 YSYEKL. Trimming left V 4 bases short and J 1 base short, with 11 bases between. CDR3 sequence reads: CASSPPPGSNQPQHF. The CDR3 DNA sequence: TGCGCCAGCAGCCCCCCCCCGGGGAGCAATCAGCCCCAGCATTTT.

This clone was recorded many times. V gene TRBV11-3 combines with J gene TRBJ1-1; D perhaps matches TRBD1 (6 bases). Germline CDR1 SGHNT, CDR2 YENEEA. V dropped 3 bases and J dropped 1 base, with 15 bases sitting between them. The CDR3 runs 16 residues. CDR3 DNA sequence: TGTGCCAGCAGCTTTGGGGGCCCCCGGGGGAACACTGAAGCTTTCTTT. It translates to CASSFGGPRGNTEAFF.

The rearrangement uses TRBV28 and TRBJ1-3; TRBD1 is a possible D gene (6 bases). The V gene lost 5 bases and the J gene lost 2 bases, with 13 bases spanning the gap. The CDR3 has 15 residues. CDR1 and CDR2 (germline): MDHEN, SYDVKM. CDR3 nucleotide sequence: TGTGCCAGCAGTCCCGGGGGGCCCCCTGGAAACACCATATATTTT. Its translation: CASSPGGPPGNTIYF.

This clone was observed a handful of times. The rearrangement links TRBV2 to TRBJ2-2; D not resolved. CDR1 SNHLY and CDR2 FYNNEI come from the germline V gene. The ends were cut back, 5 bases at V and 5 bases at J, with 6 bases in the middle. The CDR3 is 12 residues long. The CDR3 region is CASSILTGELFF. CDR3 sequence (DNA): TGTGCCAGCAGTATACTAACCGGGGAGCTGTTTTTT.

V and J are TRBV18 and TRBJ2-5; 12 nucleotides line up with TRBD2. V shed 5 bases and J 1 base; nucleotides not matched to a gene: 8. CDR3 size: 17 residues. Germline V CDR1 and CDR2: KGHSH, LQKENI. The CDR3 reads CASSSKGLAGRQETQYF. CDR3 DNA sequence: TGTGCCAGCTCATCAAAGGGACTAGCGGGCCGCCAAGAGACCCAGTACTTC.

The rearrangement links TRBV6-5 to TRBJ1-6; weak D call: TRBD1 (6 bases). Trimming stripped 5 bases from V and 5 bases from J, with 13 bases between. The CDR3 consists of 15 residues. Per germline, CDR1 MNHEY and CDR2 SVGAGI. Written as DNA, the CDR3 is TGTGCCAGCAGTCGAAGACAGGAGGATAATTCACCCCTCCACTTT. Translating it yields CASSRRQEDNSPLHF.

The V call is TRBV19, the J call TRBJ1-2; no clear D. The CDR3 runs 15 residues. The germline V gene encodes CDR1 LNHDA and CDR2 SQIVND (reference sequence). V lost 2 bases and J lost 1, with 11 bases in between. The CDR3 region has the DNA TGTGCCAGTAGTATAAAGGCAGGCGATAACTATGGCTACACCTTC. Residues: CASSIKAGDNYGYTF.

The genes are TRBV5-4 and TRBJ2-3, with 7 bases that match TRBD2. Germline-derived CDR1 and CDR2 are SGHNT and YYREEE (reference sequence). Trimming cost V 4 bases and J 7 bases; bases outside gene matches: 12. The CDR3 runs to 15 residues. The CDR3 DNA reads as TGTGCCAGCAGCCCCACAGCGGGGTCTGGAAATACGCAGTATTTT. Amino acid sequence: CASSPTAGSGNTQYF. Full variable domain (rest looked up from reference TRBV5-4 and TRBJ2-3): ETGVTQSPTHLIKTRGQQVTLRCSSQSGHNTVSWYQQALGQGPQFIFQYYREEENGRGNFPPRFSGLQFPNYSSELNVNALELDDSALYLCASSPTAGSGNTQYFGPGTRLTVL.

The V gene is TRBV4-2, the J gene TRBJ2-1; TRBD2 aligns across 10 bases. J lost 7 bases, V lost 4 bases, and 13 bases had no gene match. This CDR3 is built from 17 residues. Germline-derived CDR1 and CDR2 are LGHNA and YNFKEQ. The CDR3 here is CASSPSTSGGAENEQFF. DNA of the CDR3: TGTGCCAGCAGCCCGTCAACAAGCGGGGGGGCTGAGAATGAGCAGTTCTTC.

A remark on this clone: Other DNA sequences within the sample encode an identical CDR3. The chain employs TRBV18 and TRBJ2-7; D may be TRBD2 (5 bases). Trimming removed 3 bases at V and 0 bases at J, with 9 bases between. In germline, CDR1 is KGHSH, CDR2 LQKENI. The CDR3 is 14 residues long. CDR3 coding DNA: TGTGCCAGCTCACCCGCGGGCAGCTCCTACGAGCAGTACTTC. Amino acid sequence: CASSPAGSSYEQYF.

The chain employs TRBV5-4 and TRBJ2-3, with 10 bases identical to TRBD1. V shed 4 bases, J shed 6 bases, and the junction held 8 bases outside the gene matches. Germline V gene data show CDR1 as SGHNT and CDR2 as YYREEE (reference sequence). The length of the CDR3 is 15 residues. For the CDR3, the DNA is TGTGCCAGCAGCCCGAGGGGGACAGGGGCGGATACGCAGTATTTT. Amino acid sequence: CASSPRGTGADTQYF.

This clone was observed once. The chain employs TRBV4-1 and TRBJ2-1; 9 positions agree with TRBD1. The CDR3 totals 15 residues. The J segment lost 9 bases and the V segment lost 7 bases, leaving 13 bases of the junction unmatched. Germline V lookup: CDR1 MGHRA, CDR2 YSYEKL. CDR3 region: CASTSRETGGGEQFF. In DNA, the CDR3 is TGCGCCAGCACCTCAAGGGAGACAGGGGGGGGTGAGCAGTTCTTC.

The chain combines TRBV29-1 with TRBJ1-4; maybe TRBD1 (6 bases). This CDR3 has 14 residues. The germline gives CDR1 SQVTM, CDR2 ANQGSEA. The V gene lost 6 bases and the J gene lost 5 bases, with 16 bases spanning the gap. The CDR3 DNA sequence: TGCAGCGTCCGCGCCAGGGGACCGAATGAAAAACTGTTTTTT. This codes for CSVRARGPNEKLFF.

The V gene is TRBV3-1 (or the pseudogene TRBV3-2), the J gene TRBJ2-1; D gene unclear. V gave up 0 bases and J gave up 0 bases, with 9 bases separating them. CDR1 LGHDT and CDR2 YNNKEL come from the germline V gene (reference sequence). This CDR3 region has 16 residues. The CDR3 loop reads CASSQDPPSSYNEQFF. CDR3 nucleotide sequence: TGTGCCAGCAGCCAAGATCCCCCGAGCTCCTACAATGAGCAGTTCTTC.

J is TRBJ2-2 and V is TRBV28; weak D call: TRBD2 (6 bases). The CDR3 runs 17 residues. Germline loops: CDR1 MDHEN, CDR2 SYDVKM. Trimming took off 3 bases at V and 1 base at J, with 15 bases between the two ends. CDR3 sequence reads: CASSFFGGKGNTGELFF. As DNA, the CDR3 is TGTGCCAGCAGTTTTTTCGGAGGGAAGGGGAACACCGGGGAGCTGTTTTTT.

The V gene is TRBV18, the J gene TRBJ2-3, with 7 bases fitting TRBD2. The CDR3 loop spans 14 amino acids. Trimming at V came to 0 bases and at J to 5 bases, leaving 2 bases not matched to a gene. Germline V gene data show CDR1 as KGHSH and CDR2 as LQKENI. The CDR3 reads CASSPPGGIDTQYF. The CDR3 DNA follows: TGTGCCAGCTCACCACCGGGGGGGATAGATACGCAGTATTTT.

The rearrangement joins TRBV30 to TRBJ1-1; no firm D call. CDR3 length equals 12 residues. V was trimmed by 3 bases and J by 3 bases, leaving 8 bases between them. CDR1 GTSNPN and CDR2 SVGIG come from the germline V gene (reference sequence). CDR3 in DNA: TGTGCCTGGAGCCCAACATACACTGAAGCTTTCTTT. Its protein is CAWSPTYTEAFF.

The chain carries TRBV19 and TRBJ1-2; the match to TRBD1 covers 8 bases. Unmatched junction bases numbered 8, after V lost 6 bases and J lost 5 bases. Germline V lookup: CDR1 LNHDA, CDR2 SQIVND (reference sequence). The CDR3 is made up of 14 amino acids. CDR3 sequence reads: CASRLTGETYGYTF. Here the CDR3 DNA reads TGTGCCAGTAGATTGACAGGGGAGACGTATGGCTACACCTTC. The full variable domain, completed using reference TRBV19 and TRBJ1-2, is DGGITQSPKYLFRKEGQNVTLSCEQNLNHDAMYWYRQDPGQGLRLIYYSQIVNDFQKGDIAEGYSVSREKKESFPLTVTSAQKNPTAFYLCASRLTGETYGYTFGSGTRLTVV.

V gene TRBV18 combines with J gene TRBJ1-1; D is unresolved. The V end lost 3 bases, the J end lost 1 base, and 9 bases lay between the germline ends. This CDR3 spans 14 amino acids. Germline CDR1 is KGHSH and CDR2 is LQKENI. The CDR3 sequence is CASSPAQPNTEAFF. The CDR3 DNA follows: TGTGCCAGCTCACCGGCACAGCCGAACACTGAAGCTTTCTTT.

The V gene is TRBV28, the J gene TRBJ2-7; D unresolved. The germline V and J ends were trimmed by 4 bases and 3 bases, with 7 bases remaining between them. Germline loops: CDR1 MDHEN, CDR2 SYDVKM. The CDR3 spans 12 residues. CDR3 loop: CASSSTIYEQYF. The CDR3 DNA follows: TGTGCCAGCAGTTCTACTATCTACGAGCAGTACTTC. The whole variable domain, remainder taken from reference TRBV28 and TRBJ2-7, is DVKVTQSSRYLVKRTGEKVFLECVQDMDHENMFWYRQDPGLGLRLIYFSYDVKMKEKGDIPEGYSVSREKKERFSLILESASTNQTSMYLCASSSTIYEQYFGPGTRLTVT.

The chain has TRBV5-1 and TRBJ2-5, with 9 bases that match TRBD1. This CDR3 comprises 14 residues. Germline values: CDR1 SGHRS, CDR2 YFSETQ. The junction had 8 bases not matched to a gene; V was cut back by 6 bases and J by 5 bases. The CDR3 DNA sequence: TGCGCCAGCACCCTACAGGGGGCCCGGGAGACCCAGTACTTC. Translated, it gives CASTLQGARETQYF.